The sequence of this T cell receptor (beta chain) was determined in a study of cytomegalovirus exposure and HLA in healthy donors. Germline CDR1 SGHTA, CDR2 FQGNSA. V lost 5 bases and J 2 bases, leaving 14 bases between the germline ends. The CDR3 is 15 amino acids. Regarding the study as a whole: Roughly uniform depth of sequencing across donors was assumed in presence/absence analyses. With further analysis later on, most CMV-associated TCR beta chains appeared HLA-restricted.

In the PCR, 60 Vbeta and 13 Jbeta primers were used. Produced via immunoSEQ multiplex PCR; TCRdb's table is partial and in-frame only. The repertoire includes about 260,000 clones, roughly four fifths of them detected once, and approximately 2% sits in the top ten. Note on this clone: What it binds is not known.

This clonotype originated in a woman in her 40s in good health and CMV-seropositive. V gene TRBV7-2 combines with J gene TRBJ2-3; D unclear. The source material was PBMCs. CDR3 protein: CASSRNAENTDTQYF. CDR3 bases: TGTGCCAGCAGCCGCAACGCGGAAAACACAGATACGCAGTATTTT.